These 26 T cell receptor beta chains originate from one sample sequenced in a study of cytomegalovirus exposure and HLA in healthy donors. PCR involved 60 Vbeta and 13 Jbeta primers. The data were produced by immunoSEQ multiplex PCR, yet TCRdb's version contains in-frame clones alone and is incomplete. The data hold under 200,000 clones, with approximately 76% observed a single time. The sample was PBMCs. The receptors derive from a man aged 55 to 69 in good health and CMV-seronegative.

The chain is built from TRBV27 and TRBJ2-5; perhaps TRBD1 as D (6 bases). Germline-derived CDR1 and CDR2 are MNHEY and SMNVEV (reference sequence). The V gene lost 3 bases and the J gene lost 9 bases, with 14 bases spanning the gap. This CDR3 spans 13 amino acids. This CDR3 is CASSLGAGVAQYF. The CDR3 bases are TGTGCCAGCAGTTTGGGGGCAGGCGTGGCCCAGTACTTC.

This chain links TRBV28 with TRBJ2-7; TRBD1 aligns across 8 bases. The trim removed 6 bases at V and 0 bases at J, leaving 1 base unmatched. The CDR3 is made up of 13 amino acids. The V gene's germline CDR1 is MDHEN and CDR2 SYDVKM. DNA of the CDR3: TGTGCCAGCAGACAGGGGGGCTCCTACGAGCAGTACTTC. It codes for CASRQGGSYEQYF.

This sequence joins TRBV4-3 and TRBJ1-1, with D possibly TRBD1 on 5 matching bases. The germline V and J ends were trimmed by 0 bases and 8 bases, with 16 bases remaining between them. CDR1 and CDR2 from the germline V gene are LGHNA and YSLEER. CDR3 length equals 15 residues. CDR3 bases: TGCGCCAGCAGCCAAGACCCCGCGGGGGGGTCAGAAGCTTTCTTT. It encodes CASSQDPAGGSEAFF.

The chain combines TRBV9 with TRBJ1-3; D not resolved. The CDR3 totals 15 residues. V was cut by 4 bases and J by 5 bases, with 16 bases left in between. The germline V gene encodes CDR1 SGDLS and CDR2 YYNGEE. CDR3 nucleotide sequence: TGTGCCAGCAGCCCATCCGGGGAGGATCGAAACACCATATATTTT. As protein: CASSPSGEDRNTIYF.

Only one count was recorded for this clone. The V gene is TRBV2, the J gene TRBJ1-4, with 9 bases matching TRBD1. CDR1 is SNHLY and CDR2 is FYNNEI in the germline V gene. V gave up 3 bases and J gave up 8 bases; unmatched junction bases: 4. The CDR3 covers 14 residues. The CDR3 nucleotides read TGTGCCAGCAGTGAGGACAGGGGCTCCGAAAAACTGTTTTTT. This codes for CASSEDRGSEKLFF. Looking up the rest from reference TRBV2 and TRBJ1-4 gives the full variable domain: EPEVTQTPSHQVTQMGQEVILRCVPISNHLYFYWYRQILGQKVEFLVSFYNNEISEKSEIFDDQFSVERPDGSNFTLKIRSTKLEDSAMYFCASSEDRGSEKLFFGSGTQLSVL.

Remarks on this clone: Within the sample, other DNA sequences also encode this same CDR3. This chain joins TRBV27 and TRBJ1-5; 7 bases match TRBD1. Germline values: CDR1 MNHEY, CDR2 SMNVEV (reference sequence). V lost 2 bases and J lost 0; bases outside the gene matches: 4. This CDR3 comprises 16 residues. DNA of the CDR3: TGTGCCAGCAGTTTAAGAACAGGGGATAGCAATCAGCCCCAGCATTTT. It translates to CASSLRTGDSNQPQHF.

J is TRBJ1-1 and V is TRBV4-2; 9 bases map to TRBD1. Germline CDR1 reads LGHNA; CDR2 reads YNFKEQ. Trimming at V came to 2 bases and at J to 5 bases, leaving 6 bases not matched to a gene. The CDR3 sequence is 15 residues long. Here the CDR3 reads CASSQTDRGRTEAFF. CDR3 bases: TGTGCCAGCAGCCAAACGGACAGGGGCCGGACTGAAGCTTTCTTT.

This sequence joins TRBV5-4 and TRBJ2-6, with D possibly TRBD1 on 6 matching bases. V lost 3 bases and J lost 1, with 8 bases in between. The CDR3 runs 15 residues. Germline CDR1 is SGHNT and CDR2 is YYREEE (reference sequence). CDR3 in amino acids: CASSSQGSGANVLTF. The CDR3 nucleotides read TGTGCCAGCAGCTCGCAGGGGTCTGGGGCCAACGTCCTGACTTTC.

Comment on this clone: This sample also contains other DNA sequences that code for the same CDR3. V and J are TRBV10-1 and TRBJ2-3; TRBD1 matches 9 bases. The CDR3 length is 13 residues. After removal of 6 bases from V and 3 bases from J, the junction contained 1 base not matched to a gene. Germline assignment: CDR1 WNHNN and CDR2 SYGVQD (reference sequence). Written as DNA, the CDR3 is TGCGCCAGCAGGGGACAGGGAACAGATACGCAGTATTTT. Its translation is CASRGQGTDTQYF.

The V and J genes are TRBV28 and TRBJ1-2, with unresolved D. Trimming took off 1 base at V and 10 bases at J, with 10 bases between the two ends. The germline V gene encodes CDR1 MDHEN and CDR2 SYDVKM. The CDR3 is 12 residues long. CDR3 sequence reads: CASSLLEGPYTF. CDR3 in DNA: TGTGCCAGCAGTTTATTGGAGGGCCCCTACACCTTC.

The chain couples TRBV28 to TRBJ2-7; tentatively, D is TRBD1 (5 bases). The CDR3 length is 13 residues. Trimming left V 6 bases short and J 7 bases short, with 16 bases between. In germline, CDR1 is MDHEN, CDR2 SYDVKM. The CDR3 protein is CASSAGSRREQYF. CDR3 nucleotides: TGTGCCAGCAGCGCAGGGTCCCGCAGGGAGCAGTACTTC.

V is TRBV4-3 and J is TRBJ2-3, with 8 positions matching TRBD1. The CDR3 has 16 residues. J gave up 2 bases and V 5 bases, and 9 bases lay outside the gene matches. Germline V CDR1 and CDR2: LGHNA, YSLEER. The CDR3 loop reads CASSTRTGRVTDTQYF. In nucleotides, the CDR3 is TGCGCCAGCAGCACTCGGACAGGGCGAGTCACAGATACGCAGTATTTT.

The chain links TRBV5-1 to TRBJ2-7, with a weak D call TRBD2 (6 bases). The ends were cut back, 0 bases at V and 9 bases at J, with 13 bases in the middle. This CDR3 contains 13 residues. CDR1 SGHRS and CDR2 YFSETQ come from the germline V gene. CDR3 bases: TGCGCCAGCAGCTTGGCCTCCGGGGGAGGGCAGTACTTC. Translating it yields CASSLASGGGQYF.

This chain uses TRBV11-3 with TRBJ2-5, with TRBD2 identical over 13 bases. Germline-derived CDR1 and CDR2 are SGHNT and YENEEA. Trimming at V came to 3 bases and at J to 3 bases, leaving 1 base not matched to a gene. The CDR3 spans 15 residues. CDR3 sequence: CASSFGLAGEETQYF. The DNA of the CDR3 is TGTGCCAGCAGCTTTGGACTAGCGGGAGAAGAGACCCAGTACTTC.

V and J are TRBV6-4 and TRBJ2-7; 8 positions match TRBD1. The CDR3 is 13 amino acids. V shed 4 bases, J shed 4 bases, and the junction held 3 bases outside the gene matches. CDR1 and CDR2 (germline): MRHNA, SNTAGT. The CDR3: CASSADRGYEQYF. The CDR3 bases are TGTGCCAGCAGTGCCGACAGGGGTTACGAGCAGTACTTC.

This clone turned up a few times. CDR3 nucleotide sequence: TGTGCCAGCAGCTTGGAACTCCTGAGTCAGCCCCAGCATTTT. Residues: CASSLELLSQPQHF. V gene TRBV5-5 combines with J gene TRBJ1-5; D ambiguous. V was trimmed by 0 bases and J by 6 bases, leaving 10 bases between them. The germline gives CDR1 SGHKS, CDR2 YYEKEE (reference sequence). CDR3 length: 14 residues.

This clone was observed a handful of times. CDR3 residues: CASSLLGLAGNEQYF. DNA of the CDR3: TGTGCCAGCAGCTTACTCGGACTAGCGGGAAACGAGCAGTACTTC. The rearrangement links TRBV7-9 to TRBJ2-7, with 12 nucleotides matching TRBD2. Germline CDR1 and CDR2: SEHNR and FQNEAQ (reference sequence). Germline trimming cut 2 bases from V and 5 bases from J; bases unmatched to any gene: 4. The CDR3 loop spans 15 amino acids. The variable domain in full, with the rest retrieved from reference TRBV7-9 and TRBJ2-7, is DTGVSQNPRHKITKRGQNVTFRCDPISEHNRLYWYRQTLGQGPEFLTYFQNEAQLEKSRLLSDRFSAERPKGSFSTLEIQRTEQGDSAMYLCASSLLGLAGNEQYFGPGTRLTVT.

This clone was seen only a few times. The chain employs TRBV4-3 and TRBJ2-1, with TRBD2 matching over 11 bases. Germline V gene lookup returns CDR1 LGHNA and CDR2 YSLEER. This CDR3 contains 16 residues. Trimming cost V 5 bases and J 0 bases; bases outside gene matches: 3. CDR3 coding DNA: TGCGCCAGCAGCATTAGCGGGGGGGGCTCCTACAATGAGCAGTTCTTC. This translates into CASSISGGGSYNEQFF.

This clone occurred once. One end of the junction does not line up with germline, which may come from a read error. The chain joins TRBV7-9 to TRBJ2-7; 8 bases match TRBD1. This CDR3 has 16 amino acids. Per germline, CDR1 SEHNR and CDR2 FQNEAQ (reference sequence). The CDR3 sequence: CSSSLGRRGLTGEQYF. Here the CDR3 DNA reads TGTTCCAGCAGCCTTGGGCGCAGGGGGCTTACGGGCGAGCAGTACTTC.

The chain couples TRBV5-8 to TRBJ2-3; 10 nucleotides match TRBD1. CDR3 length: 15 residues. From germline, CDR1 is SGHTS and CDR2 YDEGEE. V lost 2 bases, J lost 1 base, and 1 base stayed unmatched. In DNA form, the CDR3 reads TGTGCCAGCAGCTTTGGACAGGGGGGCACAGATACGCAGTATTTT. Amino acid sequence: CASSFGQGGTDTQYF.

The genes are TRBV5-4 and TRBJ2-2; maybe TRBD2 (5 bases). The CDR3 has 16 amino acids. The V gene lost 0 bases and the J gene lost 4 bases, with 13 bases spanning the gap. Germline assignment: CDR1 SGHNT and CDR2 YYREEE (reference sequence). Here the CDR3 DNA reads TGTGCCAGCAGCTTGGGATCCGGGGTCACCACCGGGGAGCTGTTTTTT. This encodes CASSLGSGVTTGELFF.

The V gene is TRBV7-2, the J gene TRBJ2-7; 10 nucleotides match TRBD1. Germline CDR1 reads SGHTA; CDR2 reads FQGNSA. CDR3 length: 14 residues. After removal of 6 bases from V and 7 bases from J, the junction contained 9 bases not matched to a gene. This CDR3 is CASSRDRGPEEQYF. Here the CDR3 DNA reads TGTGCCAGCAGTAGGGACAGGGGCCCGGAAGAGCAGTACTTC.

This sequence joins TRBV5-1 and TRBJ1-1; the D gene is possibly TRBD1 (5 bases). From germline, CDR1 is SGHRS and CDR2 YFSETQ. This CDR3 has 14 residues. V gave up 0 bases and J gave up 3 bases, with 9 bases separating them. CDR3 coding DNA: TGCGCCAGCAGCTTGGCTGGCAGGGACACTGAAGCTTTCTTT. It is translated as CASSLAGRDTEAFF.

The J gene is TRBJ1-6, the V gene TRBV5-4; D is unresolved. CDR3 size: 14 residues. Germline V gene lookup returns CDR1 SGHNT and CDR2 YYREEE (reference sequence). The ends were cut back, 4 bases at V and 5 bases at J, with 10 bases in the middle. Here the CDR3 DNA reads TGTGCCAGCAGCCGGGAGGTAAATAATTCACCCCTCCACTTT. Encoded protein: CASSREVNNSPLHF.

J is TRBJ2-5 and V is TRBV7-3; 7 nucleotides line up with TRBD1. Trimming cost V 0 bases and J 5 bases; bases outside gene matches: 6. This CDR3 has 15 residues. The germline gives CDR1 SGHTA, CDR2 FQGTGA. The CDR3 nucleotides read TGTGCCAGCAGCTTAACGGCAGGGGGAATGGAGACCCAGTACTTC. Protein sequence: CASSLTAGGMETQYF. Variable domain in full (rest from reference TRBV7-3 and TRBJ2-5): GAGVSQTPSNKVTEKGKYVELRCDPISGHTALYWYRQSLGQGPEFLIYFQGTGAADDSGLPNDRFFAVRPEGSVSTLKIQRTERGDSAVYLCASSLTAGGMETQYFGPGTRLLVL.

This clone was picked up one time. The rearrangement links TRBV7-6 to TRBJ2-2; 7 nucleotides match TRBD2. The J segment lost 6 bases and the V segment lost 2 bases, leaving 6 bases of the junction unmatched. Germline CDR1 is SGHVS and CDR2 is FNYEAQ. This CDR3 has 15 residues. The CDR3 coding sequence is TGTGCCAGCAGCTTAATCACTAGCGCCCCCGGGGAGCTGTTTTTT. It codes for CASSLITSAPGELFF.